The 20 T cell receptor beta chains in this list originate from one sample, sequenced in a study of CD8+CD57+ T cells in acquired aplastic anemia. TCR beta VDJ combinations and CDR3 sequences were profiled from genomic DNA. TCRdb re-analysed the reads in MiXCR, keeping a single row per CDR3 protein. The sample shows 150,000 to 200,000 distinct CDR3 sequences, under 70% of them seen only once. Sample: sorted CD4+, CD8+, or CD8+CD57+ T cells (not recorded which) from PBMCs. The receptors were gathered from a human donor with severe aplastic anemia or a healthy control (not recorded which).

This chain connects TRBV7-2 to TRBJ2-1; either TRBD1 or TRBD2 may supply D (5 bases each). This CDR3 is 14 amino acids long. V lost 0 bases to trimming and J lost 10 bases, with 13 bases between them. Germline V lookup: CDR1 SGHTA, CDR2 FQGNSA. CDR3 sequence: CASSLAPGGSEQFF. The CDR3 DNA sequence: TGTGCCAGCAGCTTAGCGCCTGGGGGTTCGGAGCAGTTCTTC.

The chain combines TRBV9 with TRBJ1-6; D not resolved. There are 12 residues in the CDR3. V was pared by 2 bases and J by 11 bases, with 8 bases between. CDR1 and CDR2 from the germline V gene are SGDLS and YYNGEE. This CDR3 reads CASSVGNAPLHF. CDR3 DNA sequence: TGTGCCAGCAGCGTCGGGAACGCACCCCTCCACTTT. Variable domain in full (rest from reference TRBV9 and TRBJ1-6): DSGVTQTPKHLITATGQRVTLRCSPRSGDLSVYWYQQSLDQGLQFLIQYYNGEERAKGNILERFSAQQFPDLHSELNLSSLELGDSALYFCASSVGNAPLHFGNGTRLTVT.

The rearrangement uses TRBV7-7 and TRBJ2-1; tentative D call: TRBD2 (7 bases). Germline CDR1 reads SSHAT; CDR2 reads FNYEAQ (reference sequence). This CDR3 has 16 residues. The CDR3 DNA sequence: TGTGCTATTTCTCTCGCGGGGGCCGACAGGACTACAGAGCAGTTCTTC. Translated: CAISLAGADRTTEQFF.

The chain joins TRBV4-2 to TRBJ2-1; TRBD2 aligns across 11 bases. CDR1 is LGHNA and CDR2 is YNFKEQ in the germline V gene. With 0 bases clipped from V and 4 bases from J, the junction kept 2 bases outside the gene matches. CDR3 length equals 16 residues. The CDR3 here is CASSQETSGDYNEQFF. The CDR3 DNA sequence: TGTGCCAGCAGCCAAGAGACTAGCGGGGATTACAATGAGCAGTTCTTC.

This sequence joins TRBV7-2 and TRBJ2-2; 9 bases agree with TRBD1. The length of the CDR3 is 15 residues. Germline V gene data show CDR1 as SGHTA and CDR2 as FQGNSA. V dropped 5 bases and J dropped 4; count of bases not matched to a gene: 5. The CDR3 loop reads CASSLGTGSTGELFF. The CDR3 nucleotides are TGTGCCAGCAGCCTGGGGACAGGGAGCACCGGGGAGCTGTTTTTT.

The rearrangement joins TRBV12-3 or TRBV12-4 to TRBJ1-5, with 7 bases aligning to TRBD1. The V segment lost 7 bases and the J segment 1 base; nucleotides outside the gene matches: 4. This CDR3 is built from 14 residues. This CDR3 reads CASTEDRSNQPQHF. CDR3 in DNA: TGTGCCAGCACCGAGGACAGGAGCAATCAGCCCCAGCATTTT.

The rearrangement links TRBV7-2 to TRBJ2-7; TRBD2 matches at 8 bases. The trim removed 4 bases at V and 0 bases at J, leaving 8 bases unmatched. This CDR3 region has 16 residues. CDR1 SGHTA and CDR2 FQGNSA come from the germline V gene. This CDR3 reads CASSSYSGASSYEQYF. The DNA of the CDR3 is TGTGCCAGCAGCTCATATAGCGGGGCTAGCTCCTACGAGCAGTACTTC.

This chain links TRBV12-3 or TRBV12-4 with TRBJ2-5; TRBD2 agrees at 9 bases. The CDR3 runs 15 residues. V shed 4 bases, J shed 9 bases, and the junction held 12 bases outside the gene matches. The CDR3 coding sequence is TGTGCCAGCAGTTATAGCGGGGGAGCCATGGGGGCCCAGTACTTC. Translation gives CASSYSGGAMGAQYF.

This clonotype appeared many times. The V and J genes are TRBV7-6 and TRBJ2-2; 7 bases agree with TRBD1. The CDR3 sequence is 17 residues long. CDR1 is SGHVS, CDR2 FNYEAQ, per germline. V was pared by 3 bases and J by 0 bases, with 7 bases of the junction left unmatched. The CDR3 nucleotides are TGTGCCAGCAGCTTTCGCCAGGGGGTGGCGAACACCGGGGAGCTGTTTTTT. It translates to CASSFRQGVANTGELFF. The entire variable domain, with the rest obtained from reference TRBV7-6 and TRBJ2-2, is as follows: GAGVSQSPRYKVTKRGQDVALRCDPISGHVSLYWYRQALGQGPEFLTYFNYEAQQDKSGLPNDRFSAERPEGSISTLTIQRTEQRDSAMYRCASSFRQGVANTGELFFGEGSRLTVL.

The chain is built from TRBV7-2 and TRBJ1-3, with D possibly being TRBD1 (5 bases). The CDR3 is 14 amino acids. The V and J ends lost 6 bases and 4 bases respectively, with 13 bases between them. The germline V gene has CDR1 SGHTA and CDR2 FQGNSA. CDR3 bases: TGTGCCAGCAGTAGGGGCTTATTAGGAAACACCATATATTTT. Its protein is CASSRGLLGNTIYF.

The chain uses TRBV7-8 and TRBJ1-2; 9 bases are shared with TRBD1. Trimming cost V 6 bases and J 4 bases; bases outside gene matches: 9. Germline CDR1 is SGHVS and CDR2 is FQNEAQ. This CDR3 region has 15 residues. CDR3 in amino acids: CASRQTGGEGYGYTF. In DNA, the CDR3 is TGTGCCAGCAGACAAACAGGGGGCGAGGGCTATGGCTACACCTTC.

Turning to this clonotype: Given the absence of the conserved phenylalanine or tryptophan at the CDR3 end, a read error is likely. The chain carries TRBV7-2 and TRBJ1-6, with 9 bases that match TRBD1. The CDR3 totals 15 residues. CDR1 SGHTA and CDR2 FQGNSA come from the germline V gene. V lost 5 bases to trimming and J lost 5 bases; unmatched junction nucleotides: 4. In DNA, the CDR3 is TGTGCCAGCAGCGTGAGGACAGGGGATAATTCACCCCTCCACTCT. It is translated as CASSVRTGDNSPLHS.

This clonotype was seen only a few times. The J gene is TRBJ2-5, the V gene TRBV11-2, with 8 bases fitting TRBD1. The V segment lost 1 base and the J segment 1 base; nucleotides outside the gene matches: 2. Germline-derived CDR1 and CDR2 are SGHAT and FQNNGV. The CDR3 consists of 15 residues. The CDR3 loop reads CASSLGQGTQETQYF. The CDR3 DNA reads TGTGCCAGCAGCTTAGGACAGGGGACCCAAGAGACCCAGTACTTC.

V and J are TRBV20-1 and TRBJ1-1; weak D call: TRBD1 (6 bases). The CDR3 spans 14 residues. Looked up from germline, CDR1 is DFQATT and CDR2 is SNEGSKA (reference sequence). Trimming shortened V by 4 bases and J by 1 base, and 13 bases separated the two germline ends. Here the CDR3 reads CSATPPTGNTEAFF. In DNA, the CDR3 is TGCAGTGCTACTCCCCCGACAGGGAACACTGAAGCTTTCTTT.

This clonotype was found many times. The chain has TRBV12-3 or TRBV12-4 and TRBJ2-3, with D tentatively TRBD1 (5 bases). The CDR3 covers 13 residues. The ends were cut back, 8 bases at V and 2 bases at J, with 11 bases in the middle. CDR3 sequence reads: CASGAPYTDTQYF. The CDR3 DNA reads TGTGCCAGCGGGGCCCCGTACACAGATACGCAGTATTTT.

The rearrangement joins TRBV5-1 to TRBJ2-3; 7 bases agree with TRBD1. Trimming took 4 bases from V and 6 from J; bases not matched to a gene: 8. CDR1 and CDR2 (germline): SGHRS, YFSETQ. The CDR3 length is 14 residues. The CDR3 nucleotides read TGCGCCAGCAGCCCGGGACAGCCCGAGGATACGCAGTATTTT. Protein sequence: CASSPGQPEDTQYF.

This chain links TRBV5-1 with TRBJ2-6, with D possibly matching TRBD1 (6 bases). CDR1 is SGHRS, CDR2 YFSETQ, per germline. The V end lost 4 bases, the J end lost 4 bases, and 15 bases lay between the germline ends. CDR3 size: 16 residues. The CDR3 is CASSPGWGRGANVLTF. CDR3 DNA: TGCGCCAGCAGCCCCGGATGGGGGCGGGGGGCCAACGTCCTGACTTTC.

The chain combines TRBV19 with TRBJ1-1, with 7 bases aligning to TRBD1. V dropped 10 bases and J dropped 3; count of bases not matched to a gene: 8. The length of the CDR3 is 13 residues. Germline V gene sequence: CDR1 LNHDA, CDR2 SQIVND (reference sequence). For the CDR3, the DNA is TGTGCCACCCTGGACAGGTGGGACACTGAAGCTTTCTTT. Encoded protein: CATLDRWDTEAFF.

This clonotype was picked up many times. The chain carries TRBV4-3 and TRBJ2-5; no clear D. Trimming left V 1 base short and J 2 bases short, with 17 bases between. This CDR3 has 17 amino acids. CDR1 and CDR2 from the germline V gene are LGHNA and YSLEER. The CDR3 sequence is CASSQGTFEAAQETQYF. In DNA, the CDR3 is TGCGCCAGCAGCCAAGGAACATTCGAGGCAGCGCAAGAGACCCAGTACTTC.

V and J are TRBV29-1 and TRBJ2-5; D remains unclear. Trimming removed 3 bases at V and 5 bases at J, with 1 base between. The CDR3 extends over 9 amino acids. CDR1 and CDR2 (germline): SQVTM, ANQGSEA. This CDR3 reads CSVEETQYF. CDR3 in DNA: TGCAGCGTTGAGGAGACCCAGTACTTC.